This T cell receptor beta chain was identified during a study of shared clonotypes between healthy human individuals. CDR1 SGDLS and CDR2 YYNGEE come from the germline V gene. V gave up 0 bases and J gave up 5 bases, with 12 bases separating them. This CDR3 has 14 residues. CD4+ cell separation produced CD45RA+ naive and CD45RA-negative memory subsets. The assay was run at deep level. As originally analysed: From ImmunoSEQ came sequences covering only the junction and carrying no quality scores, so filtering differed. Generated by immunoSEQ multiplex PCR, the TCRdb table keeps only in-frame clones and is missing some. The V and J calls and clone size are taken from that table; D and trimming were inferred from the DNA. In the table there are about 1.5 million clones, roughly 98% of which are singletons.

The rearrangement uses TRBV9 and TRBJ2-7, with D possibly being TRBD1 (6 bases). The sample consisted of naive CD4+ T cells sorted from blood. Regarding subset: CD45RA+ positively selected. The TCR comes from a man aged 30 to 39 in good health. The CDR3 protein is CASSVGRGENEQYF. The CDR3 region has the DNA TGTGCCAGCAGCGTAGGCAGGGGCGAAAACGAGCAGTACTTC.